Listed here is a single T cell receptor (beta chain). With 0 bases clipped from V and 5 bases from J, the junction kept 14 bases outside the gene matches. Germline V gives CDR1 LNHNV, CDR2 YYDKDF (reference sequence). This CDR3 region has 18 residues. This record comes from a study of T cells of healthy individuals. TCRdb used MiXCR to reprocess the 5' RACE reads, holding one entry per CDR3 protein. The sample has 40,000 to 65,000 distinct CDR3 sequences; about 15% are singletons. The chain combines TRBV15 with TRBJ2-5; 8 bases align to TRBD2. The receptor was derived from a human donor in good health. DNA for the CDR3: TGTGCCACCAGCAGAGACCCAAATTCGGGAGGGCTTAGGGAGACCCAGTACTTC. Encoded protein: CATSRDPNSGGLRETQYF.